The clone carrying this T cell receptor (beta chain) was counted at least ten times. Its antigen is undetermined. The data were obtained in a study of Graves' ophthalmopathy and Graves' hyperthyroidism. Overall study findings and caveats: Most expanded clonotypes from thyroid (those above 0.001 frequency) were also found in blood.

RNA transcripts yielded amplified TCR beta CDR3 regions. An opening RT-PCR round employed HTBI primers and preceded a second-round multiplex PCR. In TCRdb, the multiplex PCR reads were re-called with MiXCR into one record per CDR3 protein. The sample carries about 500,000 distinct CDR3 sequences, 13% to 15% recorded once. Ophthalmopathy was moderately-to-severely active, CAS at least 3, NOSPECS at least 4, lasting under 3 months. V was shortened by 11 bases and J by 2 bases, with 10 bases between the two germline ends. Per the germline V gene, CDR1 is MDHEN and CDR2 is SYDVKM. This CDR3 comprises 11 residues.

V usage is TRBV28 and J usage is TRBJ2-7, with no clear D. The TCR was taken from a woman aged 25 to 45 with Graves' ophthalmopathy. The sample was blood. The CDR3 is CALPFAYEQYF. CDR3 coding DNA: TGTGCCCTCCCCTTCGCCTACGAGCAGTACTTC.